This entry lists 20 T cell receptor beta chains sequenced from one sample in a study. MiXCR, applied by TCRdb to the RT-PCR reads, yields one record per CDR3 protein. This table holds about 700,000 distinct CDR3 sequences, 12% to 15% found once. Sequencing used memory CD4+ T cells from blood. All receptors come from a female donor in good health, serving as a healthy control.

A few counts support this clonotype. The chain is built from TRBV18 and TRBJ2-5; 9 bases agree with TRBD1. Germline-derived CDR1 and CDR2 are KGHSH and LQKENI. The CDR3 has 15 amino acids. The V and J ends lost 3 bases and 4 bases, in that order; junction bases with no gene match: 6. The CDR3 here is CASSPGTGWGETQYF. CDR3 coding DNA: TGTGCCAGCTCACCCGGGACAGGGTGGGGAGAGACCCAGTACTTC.

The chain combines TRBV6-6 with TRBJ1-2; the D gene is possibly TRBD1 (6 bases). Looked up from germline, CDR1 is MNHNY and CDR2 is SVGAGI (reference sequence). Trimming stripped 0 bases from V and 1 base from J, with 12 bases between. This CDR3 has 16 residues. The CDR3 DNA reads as TGTGCCAGCAGTTACTCGTGGACAGACTATAACTATGGCTACACCTTC. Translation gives CASSYSWTDYNYGYTF.

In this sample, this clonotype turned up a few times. The CDR3 nucleotides are TGTGCCACCCAGGGAATGGAGATCAATCAGCCCCAGCATTTT. Residues: CATQGMEINQPQHF. V usage is TRBV10-3 and J usage is TRBJ1-5, with D perhaps TRBD1 (5 bases). This CDR3 spans 14 amino acids. Germline loops: CDR1 ENHRY, CDR2 SYGVKD. V lost 10 bases to trimming and J lost 3 bases, with 16 bases between them.

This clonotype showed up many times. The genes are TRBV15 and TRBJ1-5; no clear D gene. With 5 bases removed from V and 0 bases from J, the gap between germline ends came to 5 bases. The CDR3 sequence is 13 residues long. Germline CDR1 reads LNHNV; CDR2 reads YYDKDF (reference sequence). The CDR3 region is CATSLGSNQPQHF. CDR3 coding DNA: TGTGCCACCAGCCTAGGTAGCAATCAGCCCCAGCATTTT.

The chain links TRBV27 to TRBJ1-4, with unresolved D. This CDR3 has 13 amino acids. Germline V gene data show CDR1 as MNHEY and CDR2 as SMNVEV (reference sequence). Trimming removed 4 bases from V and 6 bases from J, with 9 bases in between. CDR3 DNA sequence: TGTGCCAGCAGTTCGGTAATGGATGAAAAACTGTTTTTT. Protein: CASSSVMDEKLFF.

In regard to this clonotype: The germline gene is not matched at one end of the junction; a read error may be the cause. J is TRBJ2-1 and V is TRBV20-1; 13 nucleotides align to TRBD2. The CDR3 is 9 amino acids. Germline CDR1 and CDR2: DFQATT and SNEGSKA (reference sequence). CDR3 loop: CSGAGLAGF. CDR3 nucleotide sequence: TGCAGTGGGGCGGGACTAGCGGGATTC.

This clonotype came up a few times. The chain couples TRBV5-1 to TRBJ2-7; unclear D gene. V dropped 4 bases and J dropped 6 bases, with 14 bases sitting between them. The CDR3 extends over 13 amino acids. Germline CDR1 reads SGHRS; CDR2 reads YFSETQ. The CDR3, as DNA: TGCGCCAGCAGCCTGAACTTTGTAGCCGAGCAGTACTTC. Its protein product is CASSLNFVAEQYF.

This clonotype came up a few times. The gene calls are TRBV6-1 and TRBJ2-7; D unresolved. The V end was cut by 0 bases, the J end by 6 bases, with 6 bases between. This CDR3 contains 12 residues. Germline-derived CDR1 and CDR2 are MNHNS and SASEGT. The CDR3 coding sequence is TGTGCCAGCAGTGAAGCGCTTACCGAGCAGTACTTC. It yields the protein CASSEALTEQYF.

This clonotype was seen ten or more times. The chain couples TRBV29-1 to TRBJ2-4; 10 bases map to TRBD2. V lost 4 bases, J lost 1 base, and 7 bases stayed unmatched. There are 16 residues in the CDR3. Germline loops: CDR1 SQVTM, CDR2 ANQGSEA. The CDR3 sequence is CSVVASGSGAKNIQYF. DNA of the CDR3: TGCAGCGTTGTGGCTAGCGGGAGTGGTGCCAAAAACATTCAGTACTTC.

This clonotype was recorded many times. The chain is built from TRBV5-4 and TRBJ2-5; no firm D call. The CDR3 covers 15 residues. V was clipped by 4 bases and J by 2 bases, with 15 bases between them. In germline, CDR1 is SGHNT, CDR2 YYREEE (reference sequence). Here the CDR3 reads CASSPGGRSQETQYF. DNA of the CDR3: TGTGCCAGCAGCCCGGGCGGACGGTCACAAGAGACCCAGTACTTC.

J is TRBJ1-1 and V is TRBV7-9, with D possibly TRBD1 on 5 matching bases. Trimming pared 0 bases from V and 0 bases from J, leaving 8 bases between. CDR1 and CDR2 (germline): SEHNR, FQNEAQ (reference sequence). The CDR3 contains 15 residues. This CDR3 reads CASSLAGTVNTEAFF. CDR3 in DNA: TGTGCCAGCAGCTTAGCAGGGACGGTGAACACTGAAGCTTTCTTT.

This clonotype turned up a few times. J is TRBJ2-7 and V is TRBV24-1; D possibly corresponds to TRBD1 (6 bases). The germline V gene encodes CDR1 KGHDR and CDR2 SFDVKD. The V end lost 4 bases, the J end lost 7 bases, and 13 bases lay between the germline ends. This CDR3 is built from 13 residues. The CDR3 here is CATSDPPRGEQYF. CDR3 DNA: TGTGCCACCAGTGACCCCCCGAGGGGGGAGCAGTACTTC.

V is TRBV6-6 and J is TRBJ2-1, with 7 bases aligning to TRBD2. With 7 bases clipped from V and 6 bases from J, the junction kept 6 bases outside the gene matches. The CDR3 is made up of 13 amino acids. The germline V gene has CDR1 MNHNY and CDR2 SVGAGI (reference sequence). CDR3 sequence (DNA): TGTGCCAGCACAAAGCGGGGCCTCAATGAGCAGTTCTTC. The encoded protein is CASTKRGLNEQFF.

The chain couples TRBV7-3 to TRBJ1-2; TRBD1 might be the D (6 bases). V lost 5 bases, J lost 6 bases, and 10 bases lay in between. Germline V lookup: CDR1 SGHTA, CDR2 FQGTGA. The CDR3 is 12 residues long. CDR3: CASSGQLHGYTF. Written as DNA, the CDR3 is TGTGCCAGCAGCGGACAGTTGCATGGCTACACCTTC.

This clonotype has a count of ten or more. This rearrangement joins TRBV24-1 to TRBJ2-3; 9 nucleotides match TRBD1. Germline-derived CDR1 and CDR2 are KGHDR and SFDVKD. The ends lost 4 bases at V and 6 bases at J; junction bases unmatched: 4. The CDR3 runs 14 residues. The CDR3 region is CATSEGQGLDTQYF. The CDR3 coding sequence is TGTGCCACCAGTGAAGGACAGGGGTTGGATACGCAGTATTTT.

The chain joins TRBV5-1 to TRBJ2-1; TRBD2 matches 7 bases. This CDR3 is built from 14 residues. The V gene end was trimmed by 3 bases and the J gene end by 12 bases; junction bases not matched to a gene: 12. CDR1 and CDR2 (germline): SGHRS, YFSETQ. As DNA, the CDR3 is TGCGCCAGCAGCTCTGACTTTAGCGGGCCTTCGCAGTTCTTC. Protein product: CASSSDFSGPSQFF.

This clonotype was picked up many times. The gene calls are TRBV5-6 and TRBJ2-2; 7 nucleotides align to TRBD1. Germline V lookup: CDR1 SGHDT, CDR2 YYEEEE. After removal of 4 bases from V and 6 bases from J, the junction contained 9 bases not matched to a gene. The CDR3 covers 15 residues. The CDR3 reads CASSRRQGVSGELFF. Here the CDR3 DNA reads TGTGCCAGCAGCCGAAGACAGGGTGTTTCCGGGGAGCTGTTTTTT.

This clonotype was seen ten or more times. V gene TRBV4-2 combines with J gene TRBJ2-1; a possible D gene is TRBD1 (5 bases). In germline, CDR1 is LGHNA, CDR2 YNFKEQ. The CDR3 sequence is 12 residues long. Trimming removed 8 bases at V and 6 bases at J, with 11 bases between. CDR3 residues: CASGHPGNEQFF. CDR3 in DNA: TGTGCCAGCGGACATCCCGGCAATGAGCAGTTCTTC.

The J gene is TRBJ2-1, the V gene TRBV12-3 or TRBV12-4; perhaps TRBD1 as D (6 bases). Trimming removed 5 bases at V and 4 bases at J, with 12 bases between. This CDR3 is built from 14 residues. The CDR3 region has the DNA TGTGCCAGCAGTACAGGGAAGGGTTACAATGAGCAGTTCTTC. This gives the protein CASSTGKGYNEQFF.

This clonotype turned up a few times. CDR3: CASTQGGGRNTEAFF. The CDR3 DNA reads TGTGCCAGCACCCAGGGCGGGGGAAGGAACACTGAAGCTTTCTTT. This chain connects TRBV11-2 to TRBJ1-1; TRBD1 is a possible D gene (5 bases). Between the trimmed V and J ends, which lost 7 bases and 1 base, there was a span of 16 bases. The CDR3 extends over 15 amino acids. Germline CDR1 SGHAT, CDR2 FQNNGV.